This passage covers 12 T cell receptor beta chains from one sample sequenced in a study of shared clonotypes between healthy human individuals. The assay was immunoSEQ multiplex PCR, and TCRdb's table has in-frame clones only and misses some. Among roughly 100,000 clones listed, around 64% were seen once. Sequencing was performed on memory CD8+ T cells sorted from blood. Subset: CD45RO+ cells pooled with CCR7-negative TemRA cells. The receptors come from a woman aged 25-40 years in good health.

The V and J genes are TRBV7-8 and TRBJ2-7, with D possibly TRBD1 on 5 matching bases. The CDR3 runs to 14 residues. The V and J ends lost 5 bases and 1 base respectively, with 12 bases between them. The germline CDR1 and CDR2 sequences are SGHVS and FQNEAQ. The chain's CDR3 is CASSPVQGSYEQYF. The CDR3 DNA reads as TGTGCCAGCAGCCCAGTCCAGGGATCCTACGAGCAGTACTTC.

This clone turned up a few times. The gene calls are TRBV27 and TRBJ2-4, with a weak D call TRBD1 (6 bases). This CDR3 has 11 residues. V was clipped by 9 bases and J by 8 bases, with 11 bases between them. Looked up from germline, CDR1 is MNHEY and CDR2 is SMNVEV (reference sequence). For the CDR3, the DNA is TGTGCCAGTGCACAGGGACACATTCAGTACTTC. Its protein product is CASAQGHIQYF.

The V gene is TRBV6-5, the J gene TRBJ1-2; D call uncertain. V was shortened by 6 bases and J by 7 bases, with 12 bases between the two germline ends. The CDR3 is 12 residues long. Germline lookup yields CDR1 MNHEY and CDR2 SVGAGI. For the CDR3, the DNA is TGTGCCAGCAGGTTCAGTAAGGGTGGCTACACCTTC. This encodes CASRFSKGGYTF.

This chain joins TRBV11-2 and TRBJ2-2, with TRBD2 as a possible D gene (5 bases). V shed 3 bases and J shed 2 bases, with 7 bases lying between them. The CDR3 spans 14 residues. Looked up from germline, CDR1 is SGHAT and CDR2 is FQNNGV. The DNA of the CDR3 is TGTGCCAGCAGCTTCACTAGTAACACCGGGGAGCTGTTTTTT. Residues: CASSFTSNTGELFF.

This clone was detected only a few times. V gene TRBV19 combines with J gene TRBJ2-7; 8 bases match TRBD2. Unmatched junction bases numbered 6, after V lost 3 bases and J lost 5 bases. From germline, CDR1 is LNHDA and CDR2 SQIVND (reference sequence). CDR3 length: 14 amino acids. The CDR3 is CASSIGGSGNEQYF. CDR3 nucleotides: TGTGCCAGTAGTATTGGTGGTAGCGGGAACGAGCAGTACTTC.

The chain carries TRBV27 and TRBJ2-2, with D possibly TRBD1 on 5 matching bases. The CDR3 is made up of 16 amino acids. V was trimmed by 4 bases and J by 5 bases, leaving 17 bases between them. Per the germline V gene, CDR1 is MNHEY and CDR2 is SMNVEV (reference sequence). The CDR3 DNA is TGTGCCAGCAGTTCCGAGGCAGGGCGGTGGACCGGGGAGCTGTTTTTT. Protein: CASSSEAGRWTGELFF.

The chain recombines TRBV5-1 with TRBJ1-2; 9 nucleotides line up with TRBD1. The CDR3 is 18 amino acids. Germline values: CDR1 SGHRS, CDR2 YFSETQ. Trimming removed 0 bases from V and 4 bases from J; junction bases left unmatched: 13. CDR3 in amino acids: CASSLAVQGTGIGYGYTF. DNA for the CDR3: TGCGCCAGCAGCTTGGCCGTCCAAGGGACAGGGATTGGCTATGGCTACACCTTC.

The table lists this clone with many counts. This chain connects TRBV6-1 to TRBJ1-5; weak D call: TRBD1 (5 bases). Trimming pared 2 bases from V and 6 bases from J, leaving 17 bases between. CDR1 MNHNS and CDR2 SASEGT come from the germline V gene. The length of the CDR3 is 16 residues. CDR3 in DNA: TGTGCCAGCAGTGAACTCTCCGGGGGGGGTAGTCAGCCCCAGCATTTT. Its protein product is CASSELSGGGSQPQHF.

Of note for this clone: The same CDR3 also results from other DNA sequences found in this sample. The chain carries TRBV5-6 and TRBJ1-1; D unclear. The CDR3 contains 14 residues. The V and J ends lost 1 base and 0 bases respectively, with 7 bases between them. Per germline, CDR1 SGHDT and CDR2 YYEEEE. The CDR3 here is CASSLLGVNTEAFF. The CDR3 region has the DNA TGTGCCAGCAGCTTGTTAGGCGTGAACACTGAAGCTTTCTTT.

V and J are TRBV27 and TRBJ2-4, with TRBD2 as a possible D gene (5 bases). From germline, CDR1 is MNHEY and CDR2 SMNVEV (reference sequence). V was trimmed by 2 bases and J by 3 bases, leaving 20 bases between them. The CDR3 has 18 amino acids. The CDR3 nucleotides are TGTGCCAGCAGTTTAAGTGCTAGCCGAGGGATGGGCAAAAACATTCAGTACTTC. Translating it yields CASSLSASRGMGKNIQYF.

This chain uses TRBV20-1 with TRBJ1-2, with no clear D. Trimming removed 6 bases from V and 7 bases from J, with 12 bases in between. Per the germline V gene, CDR1 is DFQATT and CDR2 is SNEGSKA (reference sequence). The CDR3 extends over 11 amino acids. CDR3 in amino acids: CSAMAGVGYTF. In nucleotides, the CDR3 is TGCAGTGCAATGGCGGGAGTTGGCTACACCTTC.

The chain is built from TRBV28 and TRBJ2-7; TRBD1 agrees at 7 bases. J gave up 4 bases and V 8 bases, and 11 bases lay outside the gene matches. This CDR3 spans 14 amino acids. Germline V gene sequence: CDR1 MDHEN, CDR2 SYDVKM. The CDR3 sequence is CASATGAEAYEQYF. The DNA of the CDR3 is TGTGCCAGCGCTACAGGGGCGGAAGCGTACGAGCAGTACTTC.